Each of the 24 T cell receptor beta chains below was sequenced from the same sample in a study of regulatory T cells in long-lasting Graves disease. Time point here: newly diagnosed GD, antithyroid drugs for less than 3 months. The authors made the TCR library using RNA they extracted from PBMCs. Researchers made TCR beta libraries by using iRepertoire HTBI primers and running Arm-PCR on CDR3 regions. TCRdb re-analysed the multiplex PCR reads in MiXCR, keeping a single row per CDR3 protein. The table records hundreds of thousands of distinct CDR3 sequences, roughly 14% of them present only once. The same specimen was also included in a second study, on T cells in Graves' hyperthyroidism and ophthalmopathy.

The input for sequencing was peripheral blood mononuclear cells (PBMCs), taken at new diagnosis, from a patient treated with antithyroid drugs. The source is a man younger than 45 with Graves disease.

In the case of this clonotype: Since a much larger clone is just one base distant, this may be a read error. The V call is TRBV3-1, the J call TRBJ2-3; D remains ambiguous. The CDR3 has 12 residues. Germline V gives CDR1 LGHDT, CDR2 YNNKEL (reference sequence). The DNA of the CDR3 is TGTACCAGCAGCCATCAAGGGGATACGCAGTATTTT. It is translated as CTSSHQGDTQYF.

This clonotype was seen repeatedly, ten times or more. V usage is TRBV11-2 and J usage is TRBJ1-5; 10 positions agree with TRBD1. V was clipped by 5 bases and J by 5 bases; unmatched bases: 9. CDR1 SGHAT and CDR2 FQNNGV come from the germline V gene. CDR3 length equals 16 residues. The chain's CDR3 is CASSTLTGTGDQPQHF. CDR3 DNA: TGTGCCAGCAGCACGCTAACCGGGACAGGGGATCAGCCCCAGCATTTT.

In this sample, this clonotype turned up a few times. CDR3 protein: CASSSSGQSDTQYF. The CDR3 DNA follows: TGCGCCAGCAGCTCCAGCGGACAATCAGATACGCAGTATTTT. The chain carries TRBV5-1 and TRBJ2-3, with D perhaps TRBD1 or TRBD2 (5 bases each). The CDR3 has 14 residues. Germline V CDR1 and CDR2: SGHRS, YFSETQ. Trimming took 3 bases from V and 4 from J, leaving 12 bases between them. The full variable domain, in which reference TRBV5-1 and TRBJ2-3 provide the parts outside the CDR3, is KAGVTQTPRYLIKTRGQQVTLSCSPISGHRSVSWYQQTPGQGLQFLFEYFSETQRNKGNFPGRFSGRQFSNSRSEMNVSTLELGDSALYLCASSSSGQSDTQYFGPGTRLTVL.

This clonotype was observed many times. The chain has TRBV9 and TRBJ2-3; 10 bases map to TRBD2. The CDR3 covers 16 residues. The V and J ends lost 2 bases and 3 bases, in that order; junction bases with no gene match: 6. The V gene's germline CDR1 is SGDLS and CDR2 YYNGEE. CDR3 coding DNA: TGTGCCAGCAGCGTTAGCGGGAGGTCCAGGACAGATACGCAGTATTTT. Translating gives CASSVSGRSRTDTQYF.

The CDR3 here is CASSGNPGHEQFF. CDR3 DNA: TGTGCCAGCAGCGGCAACCCCGGCCATGAGCAGTTCTTC. V gene TRBV9 combines with J gene TRBJ2-1; D gene ambiguous. CDR1 is SGDLS, CDR2 YYNGEE, per germline. V was pared by 3 bases and J by 8 bases, with 12 bases between. The CDR3 extends over 13 amino acids.

This clonotype was detected many times. The V gene is TRBV2, the J gene TRBJ2-4; TRBD1 or TRBD2 may be the D gene (6 bases each). The germline V gene encodes CDR1 SNHLY and CDR2 FYNNEI. V lost 6 bases to trimming and J lost 0 bases, with 12 bases between them. This CDR3 has 15 amino acids. Written as DNA, the CDR3 is TGTGCCAGCAGCGTAGAGGGGGGAGCCAAAAACATTCAGTACTTC. This codes for CASSVEGGAKNIQYF.

Many counts were recorded for this clonotype. The V and J genes are TRBV27 and TRBJ1-1; TRBD1 might be the D (5 bases). Germline V lookup: CDR1 MNHEY, CDR2 SMNVEV (reference sequence). Trimming left V 5 bases short and J 1 base short, with 26 bases between. The CDR3 extends over 19 amino acids. This CDR3 is CASSTRQSLRNMWNTEAFF. The CDR3 DNA is TGTGCCAGCAGTACGCGACAGTCCCTCAGGAACATGTGGAACACTGAAGCTTTCTTT.

This clonotype came up many times. The rearrangement links TRBV27 to TRBJ2-3; 9 nucleotides align to TRBD2. The germline CDR1 and CDR2 sequences are MNHEY and SMNVEV (reference sequence). The CDR3 runs 16 residues. V was pared by 5 bases and J by 6 bases, with 12 bases of the junction left unmatched. CDR3 in DNA: TGTGCCAGCAGTCCCCTCTTAGCGGGAGCGGGGGATACGCAGTATTTT. This translates into CASSPLLAGAGDTQYF.

This clonotype was detected ten times or more. The chain links TRBV11-2 to TRBJ2-1, with D tentatively TRBD2 (6 bases). Germline V gene data show CDR1 as SGHAT and CDR2 as FQNNGV. V was clipped by 3 bases and J by 8 bases, with 14 bases between them. This CDR3 comprises 14 residues. CDR3 coding DNA: TGTGCCAGCAGCTTTTTTAGCGGTGGCGATGAGCAGTTCTTC. Encoded protein: CASSFFSGGDEQFF.

This clonotype occurred many times. This chain uses TRBV27 with TRBJ2-5; D is unclear. Between the trimmed V and J ends, which lost 8 bases and 1 base, there was a span of 17 bases. The CDR3 is made up of 15 amino acids. Per germline, CDR1 MNHEY and CDR2 SMNVEV (reference sequence). The CDR3 region has the DNA TGTGCCAGCGCCTCTCTCCGAGGAAGCCAAGAGACCCAGTACTTC. Translation gives CASASLRGSQETQYF.

Points on this clonotype: An end of the junction differs from the germline gene, which may be a read error. This sequence joins TRBV7-2 and TRBJ1-6; no clear D. Germline-derived CDR1 and CDR2 are SGHTA and FQGNSA. The CDR3 has 15 residues. The CDR3 sequence: CASSEWSSYNPPLHF. For the CDR3, the DNA is TGTGCCAGCTCCGAGTGGAGCTCCTATAATCCACCCCTCCACTTT.

This clonotype came up many times. This chain connects TRBV12-3 or TRBV12-4 to TRBJ2-7; 10 bases align to TRBD2. The length of the CDR3 is 15 residues. Trimming cost V 10 bases and J 4 bases; bases outside gene matches: 13. DNA for the CDR3: TGTGCCACCGGGCGTATGGCTAGCGGGAGTTACGAGCAGTACTTC. It yields the protein CATGRMASGSYEQYF.

The chain links TRBV11-2 to TRBJ2-7; 7 bases are shared with TRBD2. Trimming removed 6 bases from V and 6 bases from J; junction bases left unmatched: 14. Germline V gene sequence: CDR1 SGHAT, CDR2 FQNNGV. The CDR3 extends over 15 amino acids. The CDR3 DNA is TGTGCCAGCAGTTTAACCGGGACTGGCGGGAGCGAGCAGTACTTC. Translating it yields CASSLTGTGGSEQYF. The variable domain in full, completed from reference TRBV11-2 and TRBJ2-7, reads EAGVAQSPRYKIIEKRQSVAFWCNPISGHATLYWYQQILGQGPKLLIQFQNNGVVDDSQLPKDRFSAERLKGVDSTLKIQPAKLEDSAVYLCASSLTGTGGSEQYFGPGTRLTVT.

This clonotype was seen many times. V usage is TRBV28 and J usage is TRBJ2-7, with 8 bases fitting TRBD2. With V trimmed by 7 bases and J by 0 bases, 8 bases remained unmatched. This CDR3 contains 15 residues. Germline V gives CDR1 MDHEN, CDR2 SYDVKM. The CDR3 bases are TGTGCCAGCATCATAGCGGGACCGAGCTCCTACGAGCAGTACTTC. Translating gives CASIIAGPSSYEQYF.

This clonotype appeared a few times. V and J are TRBV6-5 and TRBJ2-3; the match to TRBD2 covers 7 bases. With V trimmed by 2 bases and J by 4 bases, 12 bases remained unmatched. Looked up from germline, CDR1 is MNHEY and CDR2 is SVGAGI. There are 17 residues in the CDR3. The CDR3, as DNA: TGTGCCAGCAGTTACCCTTCGTGGGAGGGGTCGTCAGATACGCAGTATTTT. Residues: CASSYPSWEGSSDTQYF.

CDR3 loop: CASSSRDSPLPNTEAFF. The CDR3 bases are TGCGCCAGCAGCTCCCGGGACAGCCCCCTCCCGAACACTGAAGCTTTCTTT. J is TRBJ1-1 and V is TRBV5-1, with 7 bases aligning to TRBD1. V trimming: 3 bases; J trimming: 1 base; junction bases outside the gene matches: 12. The CDR3 runs to 17 residues. Germline assignment: CDR1 SGHRS and CDR2 YFSETQ.

This clonotype was observed at least ten times. An end of the junction does not agree with germline; a read error may underlie this. The chain recombines TRBV2 with TRBJ2-5; 9 bases match TRBD1. The length of the CDR3 is 15 residues. Germline lookup yields CDR1 SNHLY and CDR2 FYNNEI. CDR3 nucleotide sequence: TGTGCCAGGAGTGCTAAGGGACAGGGCGGAGAGACCCAGTACTTC. Its protein product is CARSAKGQGGETQYF.

This clonotype was seen ten or more times. The rearrangement uses TRBV27 and TRBJ1-2; no reliable D call. Germline V gene sequence: CDR1 MNHEY, CDR2 SMNVEV (reference sequence). The CDR3 extends over 13 amino acids. Trimming removed 8 bases from V and 4 bases from J, with 14 bases in between. The CDR3 nucleotides read TGTGCCAGCTCAGGACTCACGGGCTATGGCTACACCTTC. It yields the protein CASSGLTGYGYTF.

This clonotype was counted at least ten times. The V call is TRBV5-1, the J call TRBJ2-3; D unresolved. Germline V CDR1 and CDR2: SGHRS, YFSETQ. The V end lost 0 bases, the J end lost 0 bases, and 8 bases lay between the germline ends. The CDR3 length is 15 residues. Written as DNA, the CDR3 is TGCGCCAGCAGCTTGGACCGAGCTAGCACAGATACGCAGTATTTT. This encodes CASSLDRASTDTQYF.

This clonotype was detected ten times or more. The chain employs TRBV5-5 and TRBJ2-1, with 7 bases that match TRBD2. V was pared by 0 bases and J by 6 bases, with 6 bases of the junction left unmatched. The CDR3 is 15 amino acids. CDR1 is SGHKS, CDR2 YYEKEE, per germline (reference sequence). The CDR3 loop reads CASSLVEWGGNEQFF. CDR3 bases: TGTGCCAGCAGCTTGGTGGAGTGGGGGGGCAATGAGCAGTTCTTC.

The CDR3 sequence is CASSFGGLTEAFF. The CDR3, as DNA: TGTGCCAGCAGTTTTGGGGGGCTTACTGAAGCTTTCTTT. The chain is built from TRBV12-3 or TRBV12-4 and TRBJ1-1; D is possibly TRBD1 (6 bases). The CDR3 runs 13 residues. V gave up 3 bases and J gave up 5 bases, with 10 bases separating them.

The sample holds a few counts of this clonotype. The chain has TRBV20-1 and TRBJ1-6, with D possibly matching TRBD1 (5 bases). Trimming left V 4 bases short and J 0 bases short, with 10 bases between. Per the germline V gene, CDR1 is DFQATT and CDR2 is SNEGSKA (reference sequence). The length of the CDR3 is 15 residues. The CDR3 region is CSAKVDSSYNSPLHF. DNA for the CDR3: TGCAGTGCTAAGGTCGACAGCTCCTATAATTCACCCCTCCACTTT.

The table lists this clonotype with many counts. The chain joins TRBV18 to TRBJ2-7, with D perhaps matching TRBD2 (6 bases). The germline V and J ends were trimmed by 4 bases and 3 bases, with 7 bases remaining between them. Germline loops: CDR1 KGHSH, CDR2 LQKENI. CDR3 length: 12 residues. The CDR3 is CASSRGVYEQYF. CDR3 nucleotide sequence: TGTGCCAGCTCACGGGGGGTCTACGAGCAGTACTTC.

In the case of this clonotype: This could be a read error, since a much larger clone is one nucleotide away. CDR3 DNA sequence: TGTGCCAGCAGCGGAAGCGGGTTCGGGGACGAGCAGTACTTC. Amino acids: CASSGSGFGDEQYF. The V call is TRBV7-2, the J call TRBJ2-7; tentative D call: TRBD2 (6 bases). V lost 5 bases and J 5 bases, leaving 16 bases between the germline ends. This CDR3 comprises 14 residues. CDR1 is SGHTA, CDR2 FQGNSA, per germline.